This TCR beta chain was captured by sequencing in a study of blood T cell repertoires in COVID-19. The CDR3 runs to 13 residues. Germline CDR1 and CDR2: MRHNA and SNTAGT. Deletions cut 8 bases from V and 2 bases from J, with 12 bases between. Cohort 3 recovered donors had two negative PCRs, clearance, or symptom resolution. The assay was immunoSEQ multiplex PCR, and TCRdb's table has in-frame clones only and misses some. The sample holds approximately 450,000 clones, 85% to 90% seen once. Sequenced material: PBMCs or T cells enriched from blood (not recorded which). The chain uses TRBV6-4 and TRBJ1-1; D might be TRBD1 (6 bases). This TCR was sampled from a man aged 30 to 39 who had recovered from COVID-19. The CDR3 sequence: CASEGTLNTEAFF. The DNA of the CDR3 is TGTGCCAGCGAAGGGACATTAAACACTGAAGCTTTCTTT.